One sample yielded the 31 T cell receptor beta chains listed below, sequenced in a study of blood T cell repertoires in COVID-19. The assay was immunoSEQ multiplex PCR, and TCRdb's table has in-frame clones only and misses some. This table has about 270,000 clones, around 89% appearing once. The specimen sequenced was PBMCs or T cells enriched from blood (not recorded which). The receptors derive from a woman between 25 and 40 years old with acute COVID-19.

This rearrangement joins TRBV27 to TRBJ2-3; 7 positions match TRBD1. Trimming removed 6 bases from V and 0 bases from J; junction bases left unmatched: 6. Germline V gives CDR1 MNHEY, CDR2 SMNVEV (reference sequence). The CDR3 extends over 15 amino acids. CDR3 bases: TGTGCCAGCAGGCTACAGGGGCCCAGCACAGATACGCAGTATTTT. This gives the protein CASRLQGPSTDTQYF.

This clone was observed once. J is TRBJ2-1 and V is TRBV30; 14 positions match TRBD2. The germline gives CDR1 GTSNPN, CDR2 SVGIG (reference sequence). The CDR3 extends over 14 amino acids. The V segment lost 3 bases and the J segment 10 bases; nucleotides outside the gene matches: 5. Here the CDR3 reads CAWSTGLAGEEQFF. Here the CDR3 DNA reads TGTGCCTGGAGCACGGGACTAGCGGGAGAAGAGCAGTTCTTC.

V and J are TRBV7-3 and TRBJ2-1, with TRBD1 matching over 12 bases. In germline, CDR1 is SGHTA, CDR2 FQGTGA. J lost 8 bases, V lost 4 bases, and 6 bases had no gene match. The length of the CDR3 is 15 residues. CDR3: CASSSGQGAWDEQFF. The CDR3, as DNA: TGTGCCAGCAGCTCGGGACAGGGGGCCTGGGATGAGCAGTTCTTC.

This sequence joins TRBV11-2 and TRBJ1-2; D remains unclear. The CDR3 totals 13 residues. Germline assignment: CDR1 SGHAT and CDR2 FQNNGV. The ends were cut back, 4 bases at V and 6 bases at J, with 12 bases in the middle. CDR3 region: CASSSTREDGYTF. The CDR3 nucleotides are TGTGCCAGCAGCTCAACTCGGGAGGATGGCTACACCTTC.

The gene calls are TRBV10-3 and TRBJ2-3, with 13 bases aligning to TRBD2. Losses at the gene ends were 7 bases for V and 5 bases for J; bases not matched to a gene: 9. CDR1 is ENHRY and CDR2 is SYGVKD in the germline V gene. CDR3 length: 16 amino acids. The CDR3 here is CAITTGLAGVVDTQYF. In DNA, the CDR3 is TGTGCCATCACCACTGGACTAGCGGGAGTTGTAGATACGCAGTATTTT.

This clone was picked up a small number of times. The chain employs TRBV7-9 and TRBJ2-7; D is perhaps TRBD1 (5 bases). This CDR3 is 15 amino acids long. CDR1 and CDR2 from the germline V gene are SEHNR and FQNEAQ (reference sequence). Trimming cost V 1 base and J 3 bases, with 13 bases left between them. The CDR3 spells CASSLVGDRVYEQYF. The CDR3 DNA reads TGTGCCAGCAGCTTAGTTGGTGACAGAGTCTACGAGCAGTACTTC.

This clone appeared once. The chain combines TRBV30 with TRBJ2-2, with 9 nucleotides matching TRBD2. The CDR3 length is 14 residues. V dropped 3 bases and J dropped 2; count of bases not matched to a gene: 1. CDR1 and CDR2 from the germline V gene are GTSNPN and SVGIG (reference sequence). The CDR3 region has the DNA TGTGCCTGGAGCCTAGCGGGAAACACCGGGGAGCTGTTTTTT. Its protein product is CAWSLAGNTGELFF.

V usage is TRBV27 and J usage is TRBJ2-5, with D perhaps matching TRBD2 (6 bases). CDR1 MNHEY and CDR2 SMNVEV come from the germline V gene (reference sequence). The CDR3 is 14 amino acids. V was trimmed by 3 bases and J by 4 bases, leaving 12 bases between them. CDR3 nucleotide sequence: TGTGCCAGCAGTTTGGAGCGGGTCGGAGAGACCCAGTACTTC. Translated, it gives CASSLERVGETQYF.

The chain carries TRBV5-5 and TRBJ1-3; 7 bases match TRBD1. The CDR3 runs 16 residues. From germline, CDR1 is SGHKS and CDR2 YYEKEE (reference sequence). The junction had 8 bases not matched to a gene; V was cut back by 4 bases and J by 1 base. The CDR3 DNA reads as TGTGCCAGCAGCCCCCCCGGGACAGTTTCTGGAAACACCATATATTTT. Its translation: CASSPPGTVSGNTIYF.

The chain uses TRBV19 and TRBJ1-1; D perhaps matches TRBD1 (6 bases). From germline, CDR1 is LNHDA and CDR2 SQIVND (reference sequence). The CDR3 loop spans 15 amino acids. Trimming left V 5 bases short and J 4 bases short, with 17 bases between. CDR3 nucleotide sequence: TGTGCCAGTAGTGGGACACAGGGAGGGGGCACTGAAGCTTTCTTT. Translation gives CASSGTQGGGTEAFF.

The gene calls are TRBV15 and TRBJ2-1; 7 nucleotides match TRBD2. The CDR3 runs 16 residues. Germline CDR1 is LNHNV and CDR2 is YYDKDF (reference sequence). Losses at the gene ends were 5 bases for V and 4 bases for J; bases not matched to a gene: 11. CDR3 sequence (DNA): TGTGCCACCAGCCCCCTGGGGATAGCGGGTTACAATGAGCAGTTCTTC. It encodes CATSPLGIAGYNEQFF.

The sample holds one count of this clone. The chain couples TRBV28 to TRBJ2-7, with 9 bases identical to TRBD2. This CDR3 has 14 amino acids. The V segment lost 6 bases and the J segment 3 bases; nucleotides outside the gene matches: 6. From germline, CDR1 is MDHEN and CDR2 SYDVKM. The CDR3 DNA reads TGTGCCAGCAGCGAGGGCGGGAGGGGCTACGAGCAGTACTTC. Translating gives CASSEGGRGYEQYF.

The chain couples TRBV5-1 to TRBJ2-1, with a possible D match to TRBD1 (5 bases). The CDR3 spans 16 residues. Trimming took off 0 bases at V and 0 bases at J, with 10 bases between the two ends. The germline CDR1 and CDR2 sequences are SGHRS and YFSETQ. The CDR3: CASSLGLDSSYNEQFF. The CDR3 DNA reads TGCGCCAGCAGCTTGGGTCTAGACAGCTCCTACAATGAGCAGTTCTTC. The complete variable domain, with remaining parts taken from reference TRBV5-1 and TRBJ2-1, reads KAGVTQTPRYLIKTRGQQVTLSCSPISGHRSVSWYQQTPGQGLQFLFEYFSETQRNKGNFPGRFSGRQFSNSRSEMNVSTLELGDSALYLCASSLGLDSSYNEQFFGPGTRLTVL.

This rearrangement joins TRBV11-2 to TRBJ2-3; 7 bases align to TRBD1. This CDR3 has 15 residues. CDR1 and CDR2 (germline): SGHAT, FQNNGV. Trimming removed 1 base from V and 2 bases from J; junction bases left unmatched: 3. The CDR3 DNA reads as TGTGCCAGCAGCTTAGGGGGACAGTCCACAGATACGCAGTATTTT. It yields the protein CASSLGGQSTDTQYF.

V usage is TRBV19 and J usage is TRBJ2-1; possible D gene TRBD1, 6 bases. Trimming pared 3 bases from V and 1 base from J, leaving 10 bases between. The germline V gene has CDR1 LNHDA and CDR2 SQIVND (reference sequence). CDR3 length: 15 residues. As DNA, the CDR3 is TGTGCCAGTAGTATCACAGGGAAGTCCTACAATGAGCAGTTCTTC. This encodes CASSITGKSYNEQFF.

This clone is a singleton in its sample. V gene TRBV5-1 combines with J gene TRBJ1-1, with TRBD1 identical over 8 bases. V dropped 4 bases and J dropped 7; count of bases not matched to a gene: 9. CDR3 length: 14 residues. Germline CDR1 reads SGHRS; CDR2 reads YFSETQ. The CDR3 DNA is TGCGCCAGCAGCATACGACAGGGGACCAGTGAAGCTTTCTTT. Protein sequence: CASSIRQGTSEAFF. The variable domain in full, with the rest retrieved from reference TRBV5-1 and TRBJ1-1, is KAGVTQTPRYLIKTRGQQVTLSCSPISGHRSVSWYQQTPGQGLQFLFEYFSETQRNKGNFPGRFSGRQFSNSRSEMNVSTLELGDSALYLCASSIRQGTSEAFFGQGTRLTVV.

The genes are TRBV28 and TRBJ2-1; 8 nucleotides align to TRBD1. CDR1 and CDR2 (germline): MDHEN, SYDVKM. The CDR3 loop spans 14 amino acids. Unmatched junction bases numbered 5, after V lost 2 bases and J lost 8 bases. In nucleotides, the CDR3 is TGTGCCAGCAGTTTACAGGGGGCGCGGGATGAGCAGTTCTTC. Amino acids: CASSLQGARDEQFF.

This chain joins TRBV28 and TRBJ2-2; 15 nucleotides line up with TRBD2. V was pared by 5 bases and J by 5 bases, with 6 bases of the junction left unmatched. The CDR3 runs to 17 residues. Looked up from germline, CDR1 is MDHEN and CDR2 is SYDVKM. Here the CDR3 DNA reads TGTGCCAGCAGTAACACCGGGACTAGCGGGAGGACCGGGGAGCTGTTTTTT. Protein product: CASSNTGTSGRTGELFF.

This clone showed up just once. The genes are TRBV18 and TRBJ1-2, with D unresolved. This CDR3 is 16 amino acids long. Germline values: CDR1 KGHSH, CDR2 LQKENI. The germline V and J ends were trimmed by 3 bases and 8 bases, with 22 bases remaining between them. This CDR3 reads CASSPKQADVFSGYTF. Here the CDR3 DNA reads TGTGCCAGCTCACCTAAACAAGCAGACGTCTTTAGCGGCTACACCTTC.

V is TRBV5-6 and J is TRBJ2-7; D gene unclear. Germline CDR1 SGHDT, CDR2 YYEEEE. This CDR3 has 12 amino acids. V lost 1 base, J lost 4 bases, and 6 bases lay in between. CDR3 nucleotide sequence: TGTGCCAGCAGCTTGTATGCGTACGAGCAGTACTTC. This sequence encodes CASSLYAYEQYF.

The rearrangement joins TRBV21-1 to TRBJ2-1; the table names TRBD1, a call not compared with the DNA. TRBV21-1 is classified as a pseudogene. The CDR3 has 13 residues. CDR3 DNA: TGTGCCAGCAGCCAGTTTAGGGACATCCCGCGGTTCTTC. It encodes CASSQFRDIPRFF.

The rearrangement links TRBV28 to TRBJ2-2, with TRBD1 matching 7 bases. CDR1 MDHEN and CDR2 SYDVKM come from the germline V gene. The CDR3 has 15 residues. The junction had 8 bases not matched to a gene; V was cut back by 6 bases and J by 4 bases. DNA of the CDR3: TGTGCCAGCAGCGTAGCACAGGGGACCACCGGGGAGCTGTTTTTT. Encoded protein: CASSVAQGTTGELFF.

In this sample, this clone turned up a few times. The chain joins TRBV25-1 to TRBJ2-1; 7 positions agree with TRBD2. This CDR3 comprises 16 residues. With V trimmed by 4 bases and J by 5 bases, 11 bases remained unmatched. Germline lookup yields CDR1 MGHDK and CDR2 SYGVNS. The CDR3 sequence: CASSVLSSGPNNEQFF. CDR3 coding DNA: TGTGCCAGCAGTGTTTTAAGTAGCGGGCCCAACAATGAGCAGTTCTTC.

The rearrangement uses TRBV19 and TRBJ2-1, with 8 bases aligning to TRBD2. With V trimmed by 7 bases and J by 9 bases, 11 bases remained unmatched. This CDR3 comprises 14 residues. The germline gives CDR1 LNHDA, CDR2 SQIVND (reference sequence). CDR3 region: CASNSGTSLSEQFF. The CDR3 DNA is TGTGCCAGTAACTCCGGGACTAGTTTAAGTGAGCAGTTCTTC.

The rearrangement joins TRBV5-1 to TRBJ2-2, with TRBD2 identical over 13 bases. This CDR3 region has 18 residues. Trimming took 2 bases from V and 5 from J; bases not matched to a gene: 9. The germline gives CDR1 SGHRS, CDR2 YFSETQ. Here the CDR3 reads CASSFLPGLAGQTGELFF. In DNA, the CDR3 is TGCGCCAGCAGCTTCCTACCGGGACTAGCGGGACAGACCGGGGAGCTGTTTTTT.

The chain couples TRBV2 to TRBJ1-5; TRBD1 aligns across 10 bases. The CDR3 length is 15 residues. From germline, CDR1 is SNHLY and CDR2 FYNNEI. Trimming cost V 7 bases and J 2 bases; bases outside gene matches: 5. The CDR3, as DNA: TGTGCCAGCATTGCCGGGACAGGGGGCAATCAGCCCCAGCATTTT. This translates into CASIAGTGGNQPQHF.

V gene TRBV27 combines with J gene TRBJ1-2; D is unclear. From germline, CDR1 is MNHEY and CDR2 SMNVEV (reference sequence). The V gene lost 3 bases and the J gene lost 3 bases, with 14 bases spanning the gap. This CDR3 has 15 residues. CDR3 protein: CASSLGSSGHYGYTF. In DNA form, the CDR3 reads TGTGCCAGCAGTTTGGGGAGTTCGGGCCACTATGGCTACACCTTC.

V gene TRBV2 combines with J gene TRBJ2-2, with a tentative D call TRBD1 (6 bases). CDR3 length: 12 residues. The germline gives CDR1 SNHLY, CDR2 FYNNEI. V was pared by 7 bases and J by 7 bases, with 10 bases between. CDR3 sequence reads: CASTVGGGELFF. The DNA of the CDR3 is TGTGCCAGCACGGTAGGGGGCGGGGAGCTGTTTTTT.

The rearrangement uses TRBV10-3 and TRBJ1-4; D unclear. Looked up from germline, CDR1 is ENHRY and CDR2 is SYGVKD. This CDR3 comprises 14 residues. Trimming removed 2 bases from V and 7 bases from J, with 11 bases in between. The CDR3 here is CAISEMGGGEKLFF. The DNA of the CDR3 is TGTGCCATCAGTGAGATGGGAGGAGGTGAAAAACTGTTTTTT.

The chain is built from TRBV6-2 or TRBV6-3 and TRBJ1-5; D is possibly TRBD1 (5 bases). This CDR3 is built from 14 residues. Per the germline V gene, CDR1 is MNHEY and CDR2 is SVGEGT. The V end was cut by 6 bases, the J end by 5 bases, with 14 bases between. Written as DNA, the CDR3 is TGTGCCAGCAGCGACGGACAATCGGATCAGCCCCAGCATTTT. It translates to CASSDGQSDQPQHF.

V gene TRBV15 combines with J gene TRBJ1-2; D is possibly TRBD1 (6 bases). Germline V CDR1 and CDR2: LNHNV, YYDKDF (reference sequence). The CDR3 is made up of 14 amino acids. V was clipped by 3 bases and J by 8 bases, with 16 bases between them. Here the CDR3 DNA reads TGTGCCACCAGCAGTAACAGGGACGTTTACGGCTACACCTTC. Its protein is CATSSNRDVYGYTF. The whole variable domain, filled in from reference TRBV15 and TRBJ1-2, reads DAMVIQNPRYQVTQFGKPVTLSCSQTLNHNVMYWYQQKSSQAPKLLFHYYDKDFNNEADTPDNFQSRRPNTSFCFLDIRSPGLGDTAMYLCATSSNRDVYGYTFGSGTRLTVV.